The entry that follows covers one TCR beta chain sequence. Germline V CDR1 and CDR2: SGHNT, YYREEE (reference sequence). The CDR3 length is 17 residues. Trimming removed 4 bases from V and 2 bases from J; junction bases left unmatched: 7. Sequencing targeted expressed TCRB transcripts, as all isolated RNA had been reverse transcribed. Here immunoSEQ multiplex PCR was the method, and the copy in TCRdb shows in-frame clones only, minus some. The sample has 250,000 to 400,000 clones; approximately 14% are singletons. This specimen belongs to a study of beta chain features in type 1 diabetes. The genes are TRBV5-4 and TRBJ2-3; TRBD2 matches 13 bases. The sample consisted of central memory CD4+ T cells from blood. The sequence came from a man in his thirties or forties in good health. Written as DNA, the CDR3 is TGTGCCAGCAGCCAAGGACTAGCGGGGGACCTCACAGATACGCAGTATTTT. Translating it yields CASSQGLAGDLTDTQYF.